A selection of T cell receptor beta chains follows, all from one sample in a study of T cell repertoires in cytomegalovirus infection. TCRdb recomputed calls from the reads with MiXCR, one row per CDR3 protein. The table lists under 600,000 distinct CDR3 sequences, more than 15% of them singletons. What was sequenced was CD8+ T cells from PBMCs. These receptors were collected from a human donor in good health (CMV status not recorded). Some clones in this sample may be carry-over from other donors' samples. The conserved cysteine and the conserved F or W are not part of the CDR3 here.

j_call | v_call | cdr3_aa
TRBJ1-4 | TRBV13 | ASSWGNEKLF
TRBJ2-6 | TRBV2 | ASHRRGESGANVLT
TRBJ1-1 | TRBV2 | ASSEAPMNTEAF
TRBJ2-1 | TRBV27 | ASSLGSTYNEQF
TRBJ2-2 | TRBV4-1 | ASSPRGSPNTGELF
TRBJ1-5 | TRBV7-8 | ASSLKSRQRNSNQPQH
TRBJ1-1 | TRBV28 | ASSFEGEGTDTEAF
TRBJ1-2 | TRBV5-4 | ASSSGQARLGYT
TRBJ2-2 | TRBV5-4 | ASSHMGSTGELF
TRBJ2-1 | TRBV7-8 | ASGRGGFNEQF
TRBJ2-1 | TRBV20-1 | SASPWGVYNEQF
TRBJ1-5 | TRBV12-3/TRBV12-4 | ASSEGEQPQH
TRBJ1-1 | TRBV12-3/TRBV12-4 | ASPDEGLPANTEAF